The 23 T cell receptor beta chains below were found in one sample sequenced in a study of patients and donors after allogeneic stem cell transplantation. TCRdb reprocessed the RT-PCR reads via MiXCR and lists one record per CDR3 protein. This sample yields about 960,000 distinct CDR3 sequences, of which under 20% are seen a single time; 5.5% to 6.5% belongs to the top ten. Sequencing used blood, either unsorted or a sorted T cell fraction (not recorded which). These receptors came from a human donor who was either an allogeneic HSCT recipient or a stem cell or donor lymphocyte infusion donor (not recorded which). It is not recorded whose cells these are; they may come from a transplant donor.

The chain couples TRBV7-9 to TRBJ1-4, with D possibly matching TRBD1 (5 bases). The germline V and J ends were trimmed by 1 base and 3 bases, with 12 bases remaining between them. Germline V gene data show CDR1 as SEHNR and CDR2 as FQNEAQ (reference sequence). The CDR3 is 16 residues long. Written as DNA, the CDR3 is TGTGCCAGCAGCTTAGGACGGGACCGGGCTAATGAAAAACTGTTTTTT. Its translation: CASSLGRDRANEKLFF.

The chain employs TRBV21-1 and TRBJ2-7; TRBD1 is the table's D call and was not checked against the DNA. TRBV21-1 is annotated as a pseudogene. This CDR3 is 15 amino acids long. For the CDR3, the DNA is TGTGCCAGCAGCAAATTAGGAACAGGGGCCTACGAGCAGTACTTC. This codes for CASSKLGTGAYEQYF.

This clonotype showed up just a few times. V usage is TRBV10-3 and J usage is TRBJ2-1; 8 nucleotides match TRBD2. Germline assignment: CDR1 ENHRY and CDR2 SYGVKD. The CDR3 spans 15 residues. J was trimmed by 4 bases and V by 4 bases; bases with no gene match: 6. CDR3 coding DNA: TGTGCCATCAGTGGTTTGGCTAGCGGGTACAATGAGCAGTTCTTC. The encoded protein is CAISGLASGYNEQFF.

There are many counts of this clonotype. The genes are TRBV12-3 or TRBV12-4 and TRBJ2-2; 7 bases are shared with TRBD1. V gave up 5 bases and J gave up 6 bases; unmatched junction bases: 12. The CDR3 has 16 residues. The CDR3 DNA reads as TGTGCCAGCAGTCCACTTCCCGGGACAGCATCCGGGGAGCTGTTTTTT. It codes for CASSPLPGTASGELFF.

The chain employs TRBV18 and TRBJ1-2; D uncertain. The CDR3 sequence is 13 residues long. The germline V gene has CDR1 KGHSH and CDR2 LQKENI. V lost 6 bases to trimming and J lost 4 bases, with 12 bases between them. The CDR3 spells CASSRDELYGYTF. CDR3 nucleotide sequence: TGTGCCAGCTCCCGTGACGAGCTCTATGGCTACACCTTC.

Only a few counts were recorded for this clonotype. Its ends do not fully match the called genes, so a read error is possible. The chain carries TRBV10-3 and TRBJ2-3; 8 positions match TRBD2. Germline V CDR1 and CDR2: ENHRY, SYGVKD. This CDR3 contains 16 residues. DNA of the CDR3: TGTGCCATCGGTGAGCGGGGGACCCGCCGCACAGATACGCAGTATTTT. Its translation is CAIGERGTRRTDTQYF.

This clonotype was seen more than once but under ten times. The chain links TRBV3-1 to TRBJ2-7; D uncertain. This CDR3 comprises 14 residues. V shed 2 bases and J shed 1 base, with 9 bases lying between them. Looked up from germline, CDR1 is LGHDT and CDR2 is YNNKEL (reference sequence). CDR3 DNA sequence: TGTGCCAGCAGCCAAAAGGGCTCATCCTACGAGCAGTACTTC. Translation gives CASSQKGSSYEQYF.

This clonotype was observed a few times. The chain is built from TRBV5-1 and TRBJ1-6, with 7 nucleotides matching TRBD1. The CDR3 is made up of 16 amino acids. The germline gives CDR1 SGHRS, CDR2 YFSETQ. V shed 4 bases, J shed 10 bases, and the junction held 14 bases outside the gene matches. CDR3 amino acids: CASSHLTGQRNSPLHF. For the CDR3, the DNA is TGCGCCAGCAGCCACCTCACGGGACAGCGTAACTCACCCCTCCACTTT.

This chain links TRBV4-2 with TRBJ1-1; D gene ambiguous. CDR3 length equals 14 residues. The germline CDR1 and CDR2 sequences are LGHNA and YNFKEQ. V gave up 2 bases and J gave up 5 bases, with 12 bases separating them. CDR3: CASSQHSGGTEAFF. The CDR3 DNA sequence: TGTGCCAGCAGCCAACACTCGGGAGGGACTGAAGCTTTCTTT.

The chain employs TRBV5-1 and TRBJ1-4; 8 nucleotides agree with TRBD1. V was pared by 3 bases and J by 6 bases, with 4 bases of the junction left unmatched. CDR1 and CDR2 (germline): SGHRS, YFSETQ. This CDR3 comprises 14 residues. CDR3 bases: TGCGCCAGCAGCTGGGACAGGCGGGATGAAAAACTGTTTTTT. This codes for CASSWDRRDEKLFF.

This clonotype was counted between two and nine times. V and J are TRBV11-1 and TRBJ2-5, with 9 bases fitting TRBD2. Per germline, CDR1 SGHAT and CDR2 FQDESV (reference sequence). CDR3 length: 20 amino acids. Germline trimming cut 0 bases from V and 4 bases from J; bases unmatched to any gene: 18. CDR3 bases: TGTGCCAGCAGCTTAGCCACCAAACCGGGGGCTAGCGGGGTTGGAGAGACCCAGTACTTC. It yields the protein CASSLATKPGASGVGETQYF.

This clonotype was observed a few times. This chain connects TRBV9 to TRBJ1-2; D unresolved. Germline loops: CDR1 SGDLS, CDR2 YYNGEE. V lost 0 bases to trimming and J lost 6 bases, with 12 bases between them. The CDR3 has 14 residues. CDR3 sequence (DNA): TGTGCCAGCAGCGTAGTCGGTGGCGGTAATGGCTACACCTTC. Its protein is CASSVVGGGNGYTF.

The V gene is TRBV6-1, the J gene TRBJ2-4; D perhaps matches TRBD1 (5 bases). CDR3 length: 16 residues. Germline CDR1 reads MNHNS; CDR2 reads SASEGT. V lost 6 bases and J lost 0, with 15 bases in between. The chain's CDR3 is CASSDSSLLAKNIQYF. CDR3 DNA: TGTGCCAGCAGCGACAGTAGTCTATTAGCCAAAAACATTCAGTACTTC.

In this sample, this clonotype turned up a few times. The chain uses TRBV5-5 and TRBJ2-2, with a tentative D call TRBD2 (5 bases). The CDR3 covers 13 residues. CDR1 is SGHKS, CDR2 YYEKEE, per germline (reference sequence). V lost 4 bases, J lost 7 bases, and 11 bases lay in between. The CDR3 protein is CASSATSFGELFF. CDR3 coding DNA: TGTGCCAGCAGCGCCACTAGTTTCGGGGAGCTGTTTTTT.

This clonotype was counted many times. The J gene is TRBJ2-3, the V gene TRBV12-3 or TRBV12-4; 13 nucleotides line up with TRBD2. V lost 5 bases to trimming and J lost 3 bases; unmatched junction nucleotides: 11. This CDR3 comprises 18 residues. Written as DNA, the CDR3 is TGTGCCAGCAGTAAGACCCCAGGACTAGCGGGAGCAACAGATACGCAGTATTTT. Protein product: CASSKTPGLAGATDTQYF.

The chain couples TRBV9 to TRBJ2-7; 14 bases match TRBD2. The CDR3 is 17 residues long. Trimming at V came to 4 bases and at J to 0 bases, leaving 6 bases not matched to a gene. Germline assignment: CDR1 SGDLS and CDR2 YYNGEE. CDR3 DNA sequence: TGTGCCAGCAGCACGGGACTAGCGGGAGCGGCCTCCTACGAGCAGTACTTC. Protein: CASSTGLAGAASYEQYF.

The V call is TRBV5-1, the J call TRBJ1-3, with a weak D call TRBD1 (6 bases). Trimming shortened V by 2 bases and J by 0 bases, and 12 bases separated the two germline ends. This CDR3 spans 16 amino acids. Germline-derived CDR1 and CDR2 are SGHRS and YFSETQ. In DNA form, the CDR3 reads TGCGCCAGCAGCTTACAGGGACCCCACTCTGGAAACACCATATATTTT. It encodes CASSLQGPHSGNTIYF.

This clonotype appeared a few times. The V and J genes are TRBV5-1 and TRBJ2-5; D might be TRBD1 or TRBD2, each matching 5 bases. The CDR3 totals 15 residues. Looked up from germline, CDR1 is SGHRS and CDR2 is YFSETQ. Between the trimmed V and J ends, which lost 0 bases and 0 bases, there was a span of 9 bases. Here the CDR3 reads CASSLVGEYQETQYF. The CDR3 DNA is TGCGCCAGCAGCTTGGTGGGGGAGTACCAAGAGACCCAGTACTTC.

As regards this clonotype: This may arise from a read error, as a much more abundant clone is one base away. The chain joins TRBV10-3 to TRBJ1-6, with 7 bases matching TRBD1. This CDR3 has 14 amino acids. The V gene's germline CDR1 is ENHRY and CDR2 SYGVKD. The CDR3 DNA sequence: TGTGCCATCAGCCAAACAGGGGCTGAGTCACCCGTCCACTTT. Its protein is CAISQTGAESPVHF.

The chain is built from TRBV12-3 or TRBV12-4 and TRBJ2-7; weak D call: TRBD1 (6 bases). Trimming pared 6 bases from V and 0 bases from J, leaving 12 bases between. This CDR3 contains 14 residues. The CDR3 protein is CASRWTASSYEQYF. The CDR3 DNA is TGTGCCAGCAGGTGGACAGCAAGCTCCTACGAGCAGTACTTC.

This clonotype has only a few counts. The gene calls are TRBV5-1 and TRBJ2-7; D not certain. V lost 4 bases and J lost 0, with 11 bases in between. The CDR3 loop spans 14 amino acids. Germline V gives CDR1 SGHRS, CDR2 YFSETQ. The CDR3: CASSTTESSYEQYF. The CDR3 bases are TGCGCCAGCAGCACAACAGAGAGCTCCTACGAGCAGTACTTC.

The V gene is TRBV7-9, the J gene TRBJ2-1; 7 bases match TRBD1. The CDR3 is 15 residues long. After removal of 1 base from V and 7 bases from J, the junction contained 7 bases not matched to a gene. In germline, CDR1 is SEHNR, CDR2 FQNEAQ (reference sequence). DNA for the CDR3: TGTGCCAGCAGCTTAGTGAAGGGGGCCCGTAATGAGCAGTTCTTC. It is translated as CASSLVKGARNEQFF.

Of note for this clonotype: A much larger clone lies one base from this, so it may be a read error. V and J are TRBV5-1 and TRBJ2-1; 7 nucleotides agree with TRBD2. Germline lookup yields CDR1 SGHRS and CDR2 YFSETQ. There are 12 residues in the CDR3. The junction had 0 bases not matched to a gene; V was cut back by 3 bases and J by 6 bases. The CDR3 region has the DNA TGCGCCAGCAGCTGGGAGGGCAATGAGCAGTTCTTC. Amino acids: CASSWEGNEQFF.